One TCR beta chain is described in this entry. Profiling relied on immunoSEQ multiplex PCR, and the TCRdb table lists in-frame clones only, not all of them. The sample has roughly 34,000 clones; about 92% are singletons. This entry is derived from a study of OX40 agonist ivuxolimab in advanced cancers. Turning to the study itself: Administration of intravenous ivuxolimab to patients occurred every 2 weeks at 0.01 to 10 mg/kg.

The clonotype comes from an adult with an advanced solid tumor such as melanoma, head and neck, liver or kidney cancer. The sample here was CD4+ or CD8+ T cells sorted from blood, taken in a trial of the OX40 agonist ivuxolimab.

The CDR3 here is CASSSPGQGLNTEAFF. DNA of the CDR3: TGCGCCAGCAGCTCCCCGGGACAGGGCTTGAACACTGAAGCTTTCTTT. The genes are TRBV5-1 and TRBJ1-1; TRBD1 agrees at 9 bases. The junction had 6 bases not matched to a gene; V was cut back by 3 bases and J by 0 bases. The length of the CDR3 is 16 residues. The germline CDR1 and CDR2 sequences are SGHRS and YFSETQ. Variable domain in full (rest from reference TRBV5-1 and TRBJ1-1): KAGVTQTPRYLIKTRGQQVTLSCSPISGHRSVSWYQQTPGQGLQFLFEYFSETQRNKGNFPGRFSGRQFSNSRSEMNVSTLELGDSALYLCASSSPGQGLNTEAFFGQGTRLTVV.